What follows is one TCR beta chain and its context. The antigen is undetermined. Each CDR3 protein is one row after TCRdb ran MiXCR on the reads. The sample lists around 740,000 distinct CDR3 sequences, approximately 40% seen once, with about 2.8% in the top ten. The sample belongs to a study of T cell repertoires in cytomegalovirus infection. The wider study: Both CMV infection and a matching HLA type were indicated by public TCR beta signatures. Broader study findings: Dominating the ex vivo response were TCR beta clonotypes that were CMV-specific and HLA-C-restricted. Frequencies of public TCR beta families were cumulated, and this identified carriers of CMV plus the relevant HLA.

This CDR3 comprises 15 residues. Germline CDR1 ENHRY, CDR2 SYGVKD. V was trimmed by 1 base and J by 2 bases, leaving 9 bases between them. The chain employs TRBV10-3 and TRBJ2-1; D is perhaps TRBD2 (5 bases). Specimen: PBMCs. This receptor was identified in a human donor in good health (CMV status not recorded). Some clones in this sample may be carry-over from other donors' samples. CDR3 amino acids: CAISELERPYNEQFF. In DNA form, the CDR3 reads TGTGCCATCAGTGAGTTAGAGCGGCCCTACAATGAGCAGTTCTTC.